This T cell receptor (beta chain) came from a study of CD8 T cells in Susac syndrome. Germline lookup yields CDR1 SQVTM and CDR2 ANQGSEA. Trimming removed 1 base from V and 0 bases from J, with 5 bases in between. This CDR3 is built from 13 residues. Reverse transcription used 0.5 to 1 ug RNA and random hexamers. TCR beta CDR3 was amplified by immunoSEQ multiplex PCR. This amplification extended across 54 Vbeta and 13 Jbeta segments. One entry per CDR3 protein, called by TCRdb with MiXCR from the immunoSEQ multiplex PCR reads. The repertoire holds 150,000 to 200,000 distinct CDR3 sequences, with approximately 94% as singletons. CD8+ and CD4+ T cells from blood underwent TCR beta sequencing. It was negative isolation that provided the CD8+ and CD4+ T cells, whereas TEMRA cells were enriched by FACS.

This clonotype originated in a human donor with multiple sclerosis. The sequencing input was CD4+ T cells from PBMCs. The chain uses TRBV29-1 and TRBJ2-3; D unclear. As DNA, the CDR3 is TGCAGCGTTGAAGTGGTCAGCACAGATACGCAGTATTTT. Translation gives CSVEVVSTDTQYF.